The next 8 T cell receptor beta chains were all read from a single sample in a study of vaccination and CD4 T cells after COVID-19. As for time point: late sampling 161 to 241 days after vaccination in a few convalescent patients. TCRdb passed the PCR reads through MiXCR, listing each CDR3 protein once. The sample lists tens of thousands of distinct CDR3 sequences; around 50% were seen once. This sample comprised CD4+ T cells from blood, obtained about 7 months after SARS-CoV-2 vaccination. Source of these receptors: a human donor who had recovered from COVID-19.

The chain is built from TRBV4-3 and TRBJ2-3; 11 positions match TRBD2. The CDR3 has 16 residues. V lost 0 bases, J lost 5 bases, and 4 bases stayed unmatched. Germline V gene lookup returns CDR1 LGHNA and CDR2 YSLEER. CDR3 sequence reads: CASSQELAGVEDTQYF. In DNA, the CDR3 is TGCGCCAGCAGCCAAGAACTAGCGGGAGTTGAAGATACGCAGTATTTT.

The chain joins TRBV7-9 to TRBJ2-7; possibly TRBD1 or TRBD2 for D (6 bases each). V was trimmed by 5 bases and J by 1 base, leaving 15 bases between them. Looked up from germline, CDR1 is SEHNR and CDR2 is FQNEAQ (reference sequence). This CDR3 comprises 15 residues. The CDR3 region has the DNA TGTGCCAGCAGCAAGGGGCGGGACAAATCCTACGAGCAGTACTTC. Translated: CASSKGRDKSYEQYF.

This clonotype was found a few times. The rearrangement joins TRBV7-6 to TRBJ2-3; tentative D call: TRBD2 (5 bases). The CDR3 has 16 residues. Germline CDR1 reads SGHVS; CDR2 reads FNYEAQ. V was trimmed by 5 bases and J by 2 bases, leaving 17 bases between them. CDR3 DNA sequence: TGTGCCAGCAGCCAGAGGAGTAGCGCGAACACAGATACGCAGTATTTT. Protein sequence: CASSQRSSANTDTQYF.

The gene calls are TRBV20-1 and TRBJ2-2; possibly TRBD1 or TRBD2 for D (5 bases each). V was shortened by 3 bases and J by 5 bases, with 19 bases between the two germline ends. The CDR3 is 16 residues long. Germline lookup yields CDR1 DFQATT and CDR2 SNEGSKA (reference sequence). The CDR3 here is CSASPGRAGFTGELFF. DNA of the CDR3: TGCAGTGCTAGCCCCGGCAGGGCGGGTTTTACCGGGGAGCTGTTTTTT.

This clonotype was observed a handful of times. The chain is built from TRBV6-2 or TRBV6-3 and TRBJ1-1; D gene ambiguous. The V end lost 8 bases, the J end lost 6 bases, and 19 bases lay between the germline ends. The CDR3 is 14 residues long. Germline lookup yields CDR1 MNHEY and CDR2 SVGEGT. The CDR3 region has the DNA TGTGCCAGCGGCAGACGGGGTATGGCCGCTGAAGCTTTCTTT. Translating gives CASGRRGMAAEAFF.

CDR3 DNA: TGTGCCAGCAGTCAACCCGGGACCCAGGACATTCAGTACTTC. It codes for CASSQPGTQDIQYF. The chain uses TRBV6-2 or TRBV6-3 and TRBJ2-4; D may correspond to TRBD1 or TRBD2 (5 bases each). The length of the CDR3 is 14 residues. Trimming removed 5 bases at V and 8 bases at J, with 16 bases between. Germline V lookup: CDR1 MNHEY, CDR2 SVGEGT.

This clonotype was picked up a small number of times. DNA of the CDR3: TGTGCCAGCAGCGCGGGGAGGGAGACCCAGTACTTC. Translating gives CASSAGRETQYF. This chain joins TRBV7-9 and TRBJ2-5; TRBD2 is a possible D gene (6 bases). The ends were cut back, 5 bases at V and 5 bases at J, with 9 bases in the middle. This CDR3 contains 12 residues. Per the germline V gene, CDR1 is SEHNR and CDR2 is FQNEAQ (reference sequence). The full variable domain, completed using reference TRBV7-9 and TRBJ2-5, is DTGVSQNPRHKITKRGQNVTFRCDPISEHNRLYWYRQTLGQGPEFLTYFQNEAQLEKSRLLSDRFSAERPKGSFSTLEIQRTEQGDSAMYLCASSAGRETQYFGPGTRLLVL.

This sequence joins TRBV10-1 and TRBJ2-5; TRBD2 agrees at 14 bases. Per germline, CDR1 WNHNN and CDR2 SYGVQD (reference sequence). CDR3 length equals 17 residues. V dropped 7 bases and J dropped 2; count of bases not matched to a gene: 9. The CDR3 DNA reads TGCGCCAGCACTGGACTAGCGGGAGGCCTAACTCAAGAGACCCAGTACTTC. Amino acids: CASTGLAGGLTQETQYF.